This T cell receptor (beta chain) was documented in a study of early stage breast cancer tumors. Points from the study as a whole: Compared with adjacent normal breast tissue, tumors showed about 2.5-fold greater T cell density and higher clonality.

Turning to this clone: Its cognate antigen is unknown.

Some clones are missing from TCRdb's copy, which holds only in-frame ones; the method was immunoSEQ multiplex PCR. Among approximately 50,000 clones listed, around 80% were seen once. The CDR3 is 16 residues long. Per germline, CDR1 SGHTA and CDR2 FQGTGA. Trimming cost V 2 bases and J 0 bases, with 14 bases left between them. This receptor was identified in a person in their thirties with breast cancer. Sequenced input: blood. The chain recombines TRBV7-3 with TRBJ2-7; D gene ambiguous. Here the CDR3 reads CASSLSGGSPSYEQYF. DNA for the CDR3: TGTGCCAGCAGCTTATCGGGTGGATCCCCCTCCTACGAGCAGTACTTC.